The clone carrying this T cell receptor (beta chain) has only a few counts. The data originate from a study of T cells in Graves' hyperthyroidism and ophthalmopathy. As for the study in general: Initial diagnosis, before any treatment, was when peripheral blood was collected.

RNA transcripts provided the source from which TCR beta CDR3 regions were amplified. RT-PCR in the first round (using the HTBI primer set) targeted the TCR CDR3. TCRdb reanalysed the multiplex PCR reads using MiXCR and keeps one entry per CDR3 protein. Of about 350,000 distinct CDR3 sequences in the sample, 11% to 15% were seen once. V was trimmed by 0 bases and J by 0 bases, leaving 18 bases between them. Per the germline V gene, CDR1 is DFQATT and CDR2 is SNEGSKA (reference sequence). The CDR3 has 18 amino acids. Sequencing was done on a sample of blood. The V gene is TRBV20-1, the J gene TRBJ1-5; TRBD1 is a possible D gene (5 bases). This sequence originates from a woman aged 25 to 39 with Graves' hyperthyroidism. The CDR3 DNA sequence: TGCAGTGCTAGAGATGTCGCAGGGTCCCAATATAGCAATCAGCCCCAGCATTTT. Translation: CSARDVAGSQYSNQPQHF.